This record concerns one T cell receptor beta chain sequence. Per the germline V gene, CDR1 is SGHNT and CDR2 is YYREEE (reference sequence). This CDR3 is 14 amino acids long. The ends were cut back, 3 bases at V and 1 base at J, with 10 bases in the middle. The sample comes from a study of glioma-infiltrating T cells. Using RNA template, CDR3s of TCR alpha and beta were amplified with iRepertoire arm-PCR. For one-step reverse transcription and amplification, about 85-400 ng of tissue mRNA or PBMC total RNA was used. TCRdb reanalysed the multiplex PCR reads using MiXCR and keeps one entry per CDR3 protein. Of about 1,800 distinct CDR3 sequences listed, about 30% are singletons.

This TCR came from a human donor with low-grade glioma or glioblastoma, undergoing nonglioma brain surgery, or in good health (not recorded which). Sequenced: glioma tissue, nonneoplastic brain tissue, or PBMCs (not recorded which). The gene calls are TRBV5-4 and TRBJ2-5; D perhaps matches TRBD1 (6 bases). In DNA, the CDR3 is TGTGCCAGCAGCTCGGGACATCTCCAAGAGACCCAGTACTTC. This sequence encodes CASSSGHLQETQYF.